This passage covers 6 T cell receptor beta chains from one sample sequenced in a study of CD8+ T cells in alopecia areata. The sequencing template was cDNA reverse transcribed from extracted RNA. Profiled with immunoSEQ multiplex PCR; TCRdb holds only in-frame clones, not every one. This sample has around 140,000 clones; 51% occur once, and the top ten carry 0.95% to 1%. The sample was CD4+ T cells sorted from blood, taken at week 0. Every receptor here comes from a human donor with alopecia areata.

The chain uses TRBV7-9 and TRBJ2-7; the match to TRBD1 covers 9 bases. The J segment lost 4 bases and the V segment lost 2 bases, leaving 12 bases of the junction unmatched. The length of the CDR3 is 17 residues. Per the germline V gene, CDR1 is SEHNR and CDR2 is FQNEAQ (reference sequence). The CDR3 nucleotides are TGTGCCAGCAGCTTATCGCCAGGACAGGGGAATAAGTACGAGCAGTACTTC. Its protein product is CASSLSPGQGNKYEQYF.

V gene TRBV29-1 combines with J gene TRBJ2-5; possible D gene TRBD1, 6 bases. Germline loops: CDR1 SQVTM, CDR2 ANQGSEA. V was cut by 7 bases and J by 3 bases, with 12 bases left in between. The CDR3 covers 12 residues. The CDR3 is CSAWTVKETQYF. Written as DNA, the CDR3 is TGCAGCGCCTGGACAGTAAAAGAGACCCAGTACTTC.

The V and J genes are TRBV2 and TRBJ2-5; D might be TRBD1 or TRBD2, each matching 5 bases. Looked up from germline, CDR1 is SNHLY and CDR2 is FYNNEI. The CDR3 runs 15 residues. Trimming left V 7 bases short and J 5 bases short, with 20 bases between. The CDR3 DNA is TGTGCCAGCATCCCTGAGATCGGGGCTGTTGAGACCCAGTACTTC. It specifies CASIPEIGAVETQYF.

The DNA for the CDR3 is TGCAGCGCTCAAGGGGGCGGTAGGTCCTACAATGAGCAGTTCTTC. This encodes CSAQGGGRSYNEQFF. The V gene is TRBV29-1, the J gene TRBJ2-1; TRBD1 agrees at 7 bases. Germline V gene data show CDR1 as SQVTM and CDR2 as ANQGSEA. V shed 7 bases and J 1 base; nucleotides not matched to a gene: 10. The CDR3 contains 15 residues.

This rearrangement joins TRBV5-1 to TRBJ1-3; D gene unclear. V lost 0 bases, J lost 1 base, and 8 bases lay in between. The V gene's germline CDR1 is SGHRS and CDR2 YFSETQ. The CDR3 spans 15 residues. Here the CDR3 DNA reads TGCGCCAGCAGCTTGGACACGGGGTCTGGAAACACCATATATTTT. This sequence encodes CASSLDTGSGNTIYF.

This clone was counted between two and nine times. The chain joins TRBV6-6 to TRBJ2-7; D possibly corresponds to TRBD1 (6 bases). The V and J ends lost 4 bases and 4 bases respectively, with 11 bases between them. Germline lookup yields CDR1 MNHNY and CDR2 SVGAGI (reference sequence). The CDR3 runs to 13 residues. CDR3 bases: TGTGCCAGCAGTTCGTGGCAGGGGTACGAGCAGTACTTC. Translating it yields CASSSWQGYEQYF.